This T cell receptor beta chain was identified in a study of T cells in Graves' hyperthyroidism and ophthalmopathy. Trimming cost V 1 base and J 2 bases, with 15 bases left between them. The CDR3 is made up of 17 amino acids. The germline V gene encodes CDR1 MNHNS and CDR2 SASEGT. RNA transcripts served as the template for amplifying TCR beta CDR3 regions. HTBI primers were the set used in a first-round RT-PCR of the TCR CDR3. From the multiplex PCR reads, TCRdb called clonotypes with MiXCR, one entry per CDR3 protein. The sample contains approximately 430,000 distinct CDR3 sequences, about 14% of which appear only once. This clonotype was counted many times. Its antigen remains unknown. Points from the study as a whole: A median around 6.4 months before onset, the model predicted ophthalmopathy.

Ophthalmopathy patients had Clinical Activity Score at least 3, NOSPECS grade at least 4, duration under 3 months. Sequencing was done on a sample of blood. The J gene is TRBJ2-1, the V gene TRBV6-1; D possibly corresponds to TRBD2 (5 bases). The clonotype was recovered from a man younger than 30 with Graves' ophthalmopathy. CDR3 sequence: CASSEENTLAPYNEQFF. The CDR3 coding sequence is TGTGCCAGCAGTGAAGAAAATACCTTAGCGCCCTACAATGAGCAGTTCTTC.